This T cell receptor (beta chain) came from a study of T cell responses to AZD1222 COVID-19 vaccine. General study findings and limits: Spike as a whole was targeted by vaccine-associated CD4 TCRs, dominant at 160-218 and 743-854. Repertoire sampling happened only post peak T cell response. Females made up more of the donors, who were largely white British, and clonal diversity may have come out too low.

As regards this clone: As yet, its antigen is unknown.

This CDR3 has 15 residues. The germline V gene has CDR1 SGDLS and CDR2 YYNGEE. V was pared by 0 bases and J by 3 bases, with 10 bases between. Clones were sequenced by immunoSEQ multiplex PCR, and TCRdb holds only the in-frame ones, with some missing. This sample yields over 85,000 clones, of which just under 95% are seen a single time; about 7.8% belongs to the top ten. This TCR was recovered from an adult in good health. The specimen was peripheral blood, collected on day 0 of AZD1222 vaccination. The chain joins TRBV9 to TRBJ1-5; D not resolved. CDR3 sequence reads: CASSVGAAANQPQHF. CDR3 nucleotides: TGTGCCAGCAGCGTAGGGGCGGCAGCCAATCAGCCCCAGCATTTT.